Included here is one T cell receptor beta chain sequence, with context. Its antigen is still unknown. This sample is part of a study of shared clonotypes between healthy human individuals. Study findings and constraints: Only blood samples were collected, and tissue repertoires likely differ.

Profiling relied on immunoSEQ multiplex PCR, and the TCRdb table lists in-frame clones only, not all of them. The sample comprises hundreds of thousands of clones, around 78% of which are singletons, and 9.5% to 15% rests with the top ten. Germline V gives CDR1 LNHNV, CDR2 YYDKDF (reference sequence). The CDR3 length is 17 residues. The V segment lost 3 bases and the J segment 3 bases; nucleotides outside the gene matches: 9. This chain joins TRBV15 and TRBJ2-1; 9 bases are shared with TRBD2. This clonotype originated in a woman aged 40-49 years in good health. Some clones in this sample may be carry-over from other donors' samples. The specimen was PBMCs. CDR3 residues: CATSRGAGSGSYNEQFF. The CDR3 DNA reads as TGTGCCACCAGCAGGGGGGCGGGTAGCGGGAGCTACAATGAGCAGTTCTTC.